Each of the 16 T cell receptor beta chains below was sequenced from the same sample in a study of cytomegalovirus exposure and HLA in healthy donors. 60 Vbeta and 13 Jbeta primers were used in PCR. Measured with immunoSEQ multiplex PCR; TCRdb has only the in-frame clones, and not every one. The sample lists 150,000 to 180,000 clones, roughly 80% occurring once. The sample comprised PBMCs. The receptors shown here come from a man between 25 and 39 years old in good health and CMV-seropositive.

This clone showed up just once. J is TRBJ1-3 and V is TRBV5-1, with D possibly TRBD1 on 6 matching bases. There are 15 residues in the CDR3. V shed 0 bases and J shed 4 bases, with 11 bases lying between them. From germline, CDR1 is SGHRS and CDR2 YFSETQ. Written as DNA, the CDR3 is TGCGCCAGCAGCTTGGATGGACAGAAGGGAAACACCATATATTTT. This sequence encodes CASSLDGQKGNTIYF.

The chain has TRBV30 and TRBJ2-7, with TRBD1 matching over 9 bases. CDR1 is GTSNPN, CDR2 SVGIG, per germline (reference sequence). The V and J ends lost 4 bases and 3 bases, in that order; junction bases with no gene match: 4. The CDR3 runs 13 residues. In DNA form, the CDR3 reads TGTGCCTGGACCTCGGGACAGGGCTACGAGCAGTACTTC. Protein product: CAWTSGQGYEQYF.

The chain couples TRBV7-6 to TRBJ1-5; D gene uncertain. Germline lookup yields CDR1 SGHVS and CDR2 FNYEAQ. The V and J ends lost 4 bases and 3 bases respectively, with 10 bases between them. The CDR3 is 14 amino acids. CDR3: CASSSHGPNQPQHF. The CDR3 bases are TGTGCCAGCAGCTCCCACGGTCCCAATCAGCCCCAGCATTTT. The whole variable domain, remainder taken from reference TRBV7-6 and TRBJ1-5, is GAGVSQSPRYKVTKRGQDVALRCDPISGHVSLYWYRQALGQGPEFLTYFNYEAQQDKSGLPNDRFSAERPEGSISTLTIQRTEQRDSAMYRCASSSHGPNQPQHFGDGTRLSIL.

The V and J genes are TRBV2 and TRBJ1-4; 10 bases are shared with TRBD1. Trimming took 6 bases from V and 10 from J; bases not matched to a gene: 2. The CDR3 loop spans 12 amino acids. From germline, CDR1 is SNHLY and CDR2 FYNNEI. The CDR3 nucleotides read TGTGCCAGCAGCTGGGACAGGGGAAAACTGTTTTTT. It yields the protein CASSWDRGKLFF.

The chain joins TRBV18 to TRBJ2-3; 9 bases map to TRBD1. The CDR3 is made up of 16 amino acids. The trim removed 3 bases at V and 3 bases at J, leaving 7 bases unmatched. Germline CDR1 is KGHSH and CDR2 is LQKENI. CDR3 region: CASSPPTGGRTDTQYF. The DNA of the CDR3 is TGTGCCAGCTCACCTCCGACAGGGGGGAGGACAGATACGCAGTATTTT.

This chain connects TRBV5-4 to TRBJ1-4; the D gene is possibly TRBD1 (6 bases). CDR1 and CDR2 (germline): SGHNT, YYREEE (reference sequence). This CDR3 contains 17 residues. The V end lost 4 bases, the J end lost 5 bases, and 21 bases lay between the germline ends. CDR3 bases: TGTGCCAGCAGCCCAGACCCTTGGACAGCAAGAAATGAAAAACTGTTTTTT. Protein sequence: CASSPDPWTARNEKLFF.

V is TRBV19 and J is TRBJ1-3; 8 nucleotides agree with TRBD1. V lost 8 bases, J lost 8 bases, and 8 bases stayed unmatched. This CDR3 is 13 amino acids long. Germline CDR1 and CDR2: LNHDA and SQIVND (reference sequence). DNA for the CDR3: TGTGCCAGTTGGGACAGGACGTCCGACACCATATATTTT. This translates into CASWDRTSDTIYF.

This chain links TRBV5-4 with TRBJ2-1, with 10 nucleotides matching TRBD1. CDR1 SGHNT and CDR2 YYREEE come from the germline V gene (reference sequence). The junction had 5 bases not matched to a gene; V was cut back by 2 bases and J by 6 bases. This CDR3 spans 15 amino acids. The CDR3 spells CASSLPGQGSNEQFF. CDR3 in DNA: TGTGCCAGCAGCTTACCGGGACAGGGGTCCAATGAGCAGTTCTTC.

The V gene is TRBV2, the J gene TRBJ2-1, with a tentative D call TRBD2 (5 bases). There are 13 residues in the CDR3. Looked up from germline, CDR1 is SNHLY and CDR2 is FYNNEI. V was cut by 10 bases and J by 8 bases, with 18 bases left in between. CDR3 coding DNA: TGTGCCACCAAAAGGACTGAATGGGATGAGCAGTTCTTC. It codes for CATKRTEWDEQFF.

A single count supports this clone. The gene calls are TRBV19 and TRBJ2-2, with 7 nucleotides matching TRBD1. Germline CDR1 LNHDA, CDR2 SQIVND (reference sequence). After removal of 4 bases from V and 6 bases from J, the junction contained 11 bases not matched to a gene. The CDR3 contains 16 residues. The chain's CDR3 is CASSTTGTDRAGELFF. CDR3 nucleotide sequence: TGTGCCAGTAGTACGACCGGGACCGACAGGGCCGGGGAGCTGTTTTTT.

This clone came up once. The V call is TRBV4-2, the J call TRBJ2-7; possibly TRBD2 for D (5 bases). V gave up 1 base and J gave up 0 bases, with 13 bases separating them. CDR1 LGHNA and CDR2 YNFKEQ come from the germline V gene. There are 16 residues in the CDR3. The CDR3 DNA reads as TGTGCCAGCAGCCAAGGAGTTAGCGAAAGCTCCTACGAGCAGTACTTC. Residues: CASSQGVSESSYEQYF.

The rearrangement uses TRBV19 and TRBJ2-1, with 11 positions matching TRBD2. V was pared by 5 bases and J by 10 bases, with 4 bases of the junction left unmatched. Germline V lookup: CDR1 LNHDA, CDR2 SQIVND (reference sequence). The CDR3 is 13 residues long. For the CDR3, the DNA is TGTGCCAGTAGTCTAGCGGGAGGAGGCGAGCAGTTCTTC. Amino acid sequence: CASSLAGGGEQFF.

This clone has only one observation. The chain recombines TRBV28 with TRBJ2-7; TRBD1 matches at 9 bases. After removal of 6 bases from V and 3 bases from J, the junction contained 12 bases not matched to a gene. Per germline, CDR1 MDHEN and CDR2 SYDVKM. The CDR3 length is 16 residues. The CDR3 nucleotides read TGTGCCAGCAGAACTTGGGGACAGGGAAGAGACTACGAGCAGTACTTC. It codes for CASRTWGQGRDYEQYF.

The rearrangement joins TRBV18 to TRBJ1-3; the match to TRBD1 covers 7 bases. Germline CDR1 reads KGHSH; CDR2 reads LQKENI. The J segment lost 0 bases and the V segment lost 5 bases, leaving 7 bases of the junction unmatched. The CDR3 covers 16 residues. The CDR3 here is CASSARQGYSGNTIYF. The CDR3 bases are TGTGCCAGCTCAGCTCGACAGGGATACTCTGGAAACACCATATATTTT.

This sequence joins TRBV4-2 and TRBJ2-2; the match to TRBD1 covers 12 bases. Germline CDR1 and CDR2: LGHNA and YNFKEQ. V lost 5 bases, J lost 3 bases, and 4 bases stayed unmatched. The CDR3 loop spans 16 amino acids. CDR3 coding DNA: TGTGCCAGCAGCTCGGGACAGGGGGCTTACACCGGGGAGCTGTTTTTT. Its protein product is CASSSGQGAYTGELFF.

This clone was counted a few times. The chain combines TRBV30 with TRBJ1-5; TRBD1 is a possible D gene (6 bases). The V end lost 3 bases, the J end lost 6 bases, and 15 bases lay between the germline ends. The CDR3 has 14 amino acids. Per the germline V gene, CDR1 is GTSNPN and CDR2 is SVGIG (reference sequence). Written as DNA, the CDR3 is TGTGCCTGGAGGGGACAAGGGGCGGGTCAGCCCCAGCATTTT. Translation: CAWRGQGAGQPQHF. The variable domain in full, with the rest retrieved from reference TRBV30 and TRBJ1-5, is SQTIHQWPATLVQPVGSPLSLECTVEGTSNPNLYWYRQAAGRGLQLLFYSVGIGQISSEVPQNLSASRPQDRQFILSSKKLLLSDSGFYLCAWRGQGAGQPQHFGDGTRLSIL.